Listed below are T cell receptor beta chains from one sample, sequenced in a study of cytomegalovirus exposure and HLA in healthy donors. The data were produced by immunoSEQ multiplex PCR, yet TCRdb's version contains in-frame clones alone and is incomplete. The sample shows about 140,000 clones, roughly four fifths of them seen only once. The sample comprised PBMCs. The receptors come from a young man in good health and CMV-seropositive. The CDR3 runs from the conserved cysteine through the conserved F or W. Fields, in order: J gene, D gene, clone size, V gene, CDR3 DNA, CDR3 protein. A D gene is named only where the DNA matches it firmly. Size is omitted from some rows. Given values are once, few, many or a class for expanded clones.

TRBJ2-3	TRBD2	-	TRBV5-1	TGCGCCAGCAGCCCGGGACTAGCGGGGTACACAGATACGCAGTATTTT	CASSPGLAGYTDTQYF
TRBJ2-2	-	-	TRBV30	TGTGCCTGGAGTCTCCAGGGCGGCGGGGAGCTGTTTTTT	CAWSLQGGGELFF
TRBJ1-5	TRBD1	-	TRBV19	TGTGCCAGTAGGTTGACAGGGCTTAGCAATCAGCCCCAGCATTTT	CASRLTGLSNQPQHF
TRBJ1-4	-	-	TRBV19	TGTGCCAGTAAGGGCAGGGATGATGAAAAACTGTTTTTT	CASKGRDDEKLFF
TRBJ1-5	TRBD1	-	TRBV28	TGTGCCAGCAGCAGACCGGGACAGGGGTATTATAGCAATCAGCCCCAGCATTTT	CASSRPGQGYYSNQPQHF
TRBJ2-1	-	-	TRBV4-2	TGTGCCAGCAGCCAAGTACGGGCGGGTGCCTACAATGAGCAGTTCTTC	CASSQVRAGAYNEQFF
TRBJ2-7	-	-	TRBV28	TGTGCCAGCAGACCCCAGGGAAACTACGAGCAGTACTTC	CASRPQGNYEQYF
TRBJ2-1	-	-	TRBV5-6	TGTGCCAGCAGCTTGGGAGGGTATGGTGACTACAATGAGCAGTTCTTC	CASSLGGYGDYNEQFF
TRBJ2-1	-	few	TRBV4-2	TGTGCCAGCAGCCAAGAGAGCGGGAATGAGCAGTTCTTC	CASSQESGNEQFF
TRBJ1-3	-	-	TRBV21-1	TGTGCCAGCAGCACGAGGACAGTCCGCTCTGGAAACACCATATATTTT	CASSTRTVRSGNTIYF